These 23 T cell receptor beta chains were sequenced from one sample in a study of T cell responses to AZD1222 COVID-19 vaccine. Using immunoSEQ multiplex PCR, the repertoire was profiled, and TCRdb retains in-frame clones only, with some absent. The table lists some 150,000 clones, roughly 85% of them singletons. Sequencing used peripheral blood, obtained on day 0 of AZD1222 vaccination. Source of these receptors: an adult in good health.

This chain joins TRBV2 and TRBJ2-5; TRBD1 or TRBD2 may be the D gene (5 bases each). The CDR3 sequence is 11 residues long. Germline V gene data show CDR1 as SNHLY and CDR2 as FYNNEI. V lost 2 bases and J 12 bases, leaving 10 bases between the germline ends. The CDR3 sequence is CASSESLGEYF. The CDR3 DNA follows: TGTGCCAGCAGTGAATCACTAGGGGAGTACTTC.

The chain combines TRBV6-5 with TRBJ1-1; the D is unclear. Trimming took off 6 bases at V and 1 base at J, with 12 bases between the two ends. The CDR3 is 14 residues long. Germline V lookup: CDR1 MNHEY, CDR2 SVGAGI. The CDR3 loop reads CASRGGLTNTEAFF. The CDR3 DNA reads TGTGCCAGCAGGGGAGGACTCACGAACACTGAAGCTTTCTTT.

The V and J genes are TRBV15 and TRBJ1-4; perhaps TRBD1 as D (6 bases). The V gene lost 3 bases and the J gene lost 1 base, with 21 bases spanning the gap. In germline, CDR1 is LNHNV, CDR2 YYDKDF (reference sequence). The CDR3 is made up of 19 amino acids. CDR3 in amino acids: CATSSEDIGRGGTNEKLFF. The CDR3 DNA follows: TGTGCCACCAGCAGTGAAGACATCGGCAGGGGAGGAACTAATGAAAAACTGTTTTTT.

The V and J genes are TRBV28 and TRBJ1-5; no definite D call. The CDR3 covers 14 residues. The ends were cut back, 6 bases at V and 7 bases at J, with 16 bases in the middle. Germline V gene sequence: CDR1 MDHEN, CDR2 SYDVKM. This chain's CDR3 is CASSRSLAAQPQHF. In DNA, the CDR3 is TGTGCCAGCAGCCGATCCTTAGCGGCCCAGCCCCAGCATTTT.

V is TRBV4-1 and J is TRBJ1-1; the match to TRBD1 covers 8 bases. The CDR3 totals 14 residues. V lost 1 base to trimming and J lost 6 bases; unmatched junction nucleotides: 4. CDR1 MGHRA and CDR2 YSYEKL come from the germline V gene. The DNA for the CDR3 is TGCGCCAGCAGCCAAGGGACAGGGTGGGCTGAAGCTTTCTTT. Translated, it gives CASSQGTGWAEAFF.

The chain has TRBV6-2 or TRBV6-3 and TRBJ1-4, with 7 nucleotides matching TRBD1. The V segment lost 0 bases and the J segment 8 bases; nucleotides outside the gene matches: 6. This CDR3 is built from 15 residues. Germline-derived CDR1 and CDR2 are MNHEY and SVGEGT. Here the CDR3 reads CASSYSEGAGEKLFF. The CDR3 DNA follows: TGTGCCAGCAGTTACTCGGAGGGGGCCGGGGAAAAACTGTTTTTT.

The chain carries TRBV4-1 and TRBJ2-3; D remains unclear. CDR3 length: 16 residues. The V gene's germline CDR1 is MGHRA and CDR2 YSYEKL. V was shortened by 0 bases and J by 1 base, with 11 bases between the two germline ends. The CDR3 spells CASSQDGAVRTDTQYF. Here the CDR3 DNA reads TGCGCCAGCAGCCAAGATGGCGCGGTGCGCACAGATACGCAGTATTTT.

J is TRBJ2-1 and V is TRBV2; D gene uncertain. The V end lost 6 bases, the J end lost 0 bases, and 9 bases lay between the germline ends. The length of the CDR3 is 14 residues. Germline V gene data show CDR1 as SNHLY and CDR2 as FYNNEI. Here the CDR3 reads CASSSVSSYNEQFF. CDR3 sequence (DNA): TGTGCCAGCAGCTCGGTAAGCTCCTACAATGAGCAGTTCTTC. Full variable domain (missing parts from reference TRBV2 and TRBJ2-1): EPEVTQTPSHQVTQMGQEVILRCVPISNHLYFYWYRQILGQKVEFLVSFYNNEISEKSEIFDDQFSVERPDGSNFTLKIRSTKLEDSAMYFCASSSVSSYNEQFFGPGTRLTVL.

This clone came up a few times. The chain combines TRBV15 with TRBJ2-7; D gene ambiguous. The germline V gene has CDR1 LNHNV and CDR2 YYDKDF (reference sequence). The CDR3 runs to 16 residues. Trimming took 2 bases from V and 7 from J, leaving 21 bases between them. DNA of the CDR3: TGTGCCACCAGCAGAAATCGACTCCGAGGAATTGGGGAGCAGTACTTC. As protein: CATSRNRLRGIGEQYF. The variable domain in full, completed from reference TRBV15 and TRBJ2-7, reads DAMVIQNPRYQVTQFGKPVTLSCSQTLNHNVMYWYQQKSSQAPKLLFHYYDKDFNNEADTPDNFQSRRPNTSFCFLDIRSPGLGDTAMYLCATSRNRLRGIGEQYFGPGTRLTVT.

This chain joins TRBV28 and TRBJ2-6, with D possibly matching TRBD2 (5 bases). The length of the CDR3 is 15 residues. Trimming shortened V by 5 bases and J by 3 bases, and 11 bases separated the two germline ends. CDR1 is MDHEN, CDR2 SYDVKM, per germline. The CDR3 reads CASSQRENGANVLTF. CDR3 in DNA: TGTGCCAGCAGTCAGAGGGAGAATGGGGCCAACGTCCTGACTTTC. Based on the CDR3 plus reference TRBV28 and TRBJ2-6, the full variable domain is DVKVTQSSRYLVKRTGEKVFLECVQDMDHENMFWYRQDPGLGLRLIYFSYDVKMKEKGDIPEGYSVSREKKERFSLILESASTNQTSMYLCASSQRENGANVLTFGAGSRLTVL.

This rearrangement joins TRBV5-1 to TRBJ2-3; 8 positions agree with TRBD2. Germline-derived CDR1 and CDR2 are SGHRS and YFSETQ. V lost 0 bases to trimming and J lost 0 bases; unmatched junction nucleotides: 3. The CDR3 length is 16 residues. This chain's CDR3 is CASSLGAGGSTDTQYF. The CDR3 DNA follows: TGCGCCAGCAGCTTGGGTGCGGGGGGTAGCACAGATACGCAGTATTTT. Together with reference TRBV5-1 and TRBJ2-3, the CDR3 gives the full variable domain: KAGVTQTPRYLIKTRGQQVTLSCSPISGHRSVSWYQQTPGQGLQFLFEYFSETQRNKGNFPGRFSGRQFSNSRSEMNVSTLELGDSALYLCASSLGAGGSTDTQYFGPGTRLTVL.

V usage is TRBV3-1 (or the pseudogene TRBV3-2) and J usage is TRBJ2-7; TRBD1 is a possible D gene (6 bases). CDR3 length equals 15 residues. Germline CDR1 is LGHDT and CDR2 is YNNKEL (reference sequence). Trimming cost V 1 base and J 6 bases, with 16 bases left between them. For the CDR3, the DNA is TGTGCCAGCAGCCAAGCAGGGGTTGAAATTCGCGAGCAGTACTTC. Translation gives CASSQAGVEIREQYF.

This clone was found a few times. The chain recombines TRBV7-2 with TRBJ2-5; 7 bases fit TRBD2. Trimming at V came to 1 base and at J to 5 bases, leaving 4 bases not matched to a gene. The germline V gene encodes CDR1 SGHTA and CDR2 FQGNSA. The CDR3 has 14 residues. The CDR3 is CASSLVVGGETQYF. The CDR3 nucleotides read TGTGCCAGCAGCTTAGTTGTGGGAGGGGAGACCCAGTACTTC. The full variable domain, with the rest looked up from reference TRBV7-2 and TRBJ2-5, is GAGVSQSPSNKVTEKGKDVELRCDPISGHTALYWYRQSLGQGLEFLIYFQGNSAPDKSGLPSDRFSAERTGGSVSTLTIQRTQQEDSAVYLCASSLVVGGETQYFGPGTRLLVL.

The rearrangement uses TRBV19 and TRBJ2-7; tentatively, D is TRBD2 (5 bases). The CDR3 covers 17 residues. Germline CDR1 reads LNHDA; CDR2 reads SQIVND (reference sequence). V gave up 0 bases and J gave up 0 bases, with 15 bases separating them. The CDR3 loop reads CASSIDLRGYASYEQYF. In DNA, the CDR3 is TGTGCCAGTAGTATAGATCTCAGAGGGTATGCCTCCTACGAGCAGTACTTC.

The chain couples TRBV5-6 to TRBJ1-6; possibly TRBD1 for D (5 bases). Trimming pared 2 bases from V and 5 bases from J, leaving 5 bases between. Germline loops: CDR1 SGHDT, CDR2 YYEEEE. The length of the CDR3 is 13 residues. CDR3 DNA: TGTGCCAGCAGCTTAGGGGATAATTCACCCCTCCACTTT. Amino acids: CASSLGDNSPLHF. Based on the CDR3 plus reference TRBV5-6 and TRBJ1-6, the full variable domain is DAGVTQSPTHLIKTRGQQVTLRCSPKSGHDTVSWYQQALGQGPQFIFQYYEEEERQRGNFPDRFSGHQFPNYSSELNVNALLLGDSALYLCASSLGDNSPLHFGNGTRLTVT.

This clone was detected only once. This sequence joins TRBV19 and TRBJ1-3; D uncertain. Deletions cut 4 bases from V and 4 bases from J, with 17 bases between. Germline CDR1 is LNHDA and CDR2 is SQIVND (reference sequence). The CDR3 contains 16 residues. In nucleotides, the CDR3 is TGTGCCAGTAGTACCCCTGACGGAGGGATCGGAAACACCATATATTTT. Amino acids: CASSTPDGGIGNTIYF. The whole variable domain, filled in from reference TRBV19 and TRBJ1-3, reads DGGITQSPKYLFRKEGQNVTLSCEQNLNHDAMYWYRQDPGQGLRLIYYSQIVNDFQKGDIAEGYSVSREKKESFPLTVTSAQKNPTAFYLCASSTPDGGIGNTIYFGEGSWLTVV.

The gene calls are TRBV5-4 and TRBJ2-1; TRBD1 might be the D (5 bases). Deletions cut 3 bases from V and 2 bases from J, with 12 bases between. The CDR3 totals 15 residues. CDR1 SGHNT and CDR2 YYREEE come from the germline V gene (reference sequence). The CDR3 bases are TGTGCCAGCAGCTCGAAGGGGCGAACCTACAATGAGCAGTTCTTC. Translation: CASSSKGRTYNEQFF.

The J gene is TRBJ1-5, the V gene TRBV28; D is unclear. Germline CDR1 is MDHEN and CDR2 is SYDVKM. This CDR3 region has 15 residues. The V end lost 6 bases, the J end lost 3 bases, and 15 bases lay between the germline ends. The CDR3 loop is CASRPPDRPNQPQHF. Here the CDR3 DNA reads TGTGCCAGCAGACCCCCGGACCGGCCCAATCAGCCCCAGCATTTT.

The sample holds one count of this clone. The genes are TRBV5-1 and TRBJ1-6; maybe TRBD1 (6 bases). This CDR3 is 15 amino acids long. V was trimmed by 3 bases and J by 3 bases, leaving 10 bases between them. The germline V gene has CDR1 SGHRS and CDR2 YFSETQ. The CDR3 sequence is CASSSLDSYNSPLHF. As DNA, the CDR3 is TGCGCCAGCAGCTCGTTGGACAGCTATAATTCACCCCTCCACTTT. The full variable domain, with the rest looked up from reference TRBV5-1 and TRBJ1-6, is KAGVTQTPRYLIKTRGQQVTLSCSPISGHRSVSWYQQTPGQGLQFLFEYFSETQRNKGNFPGRFSGRQFSNSRSEMNVSTLELGDSALYLCASSSLDSYNSPLHFGNGTRLTVT.

Worth noting for this clone: Compared with germline, one end of the junction differs, possibly owing to a read error. The genes are TRBV27 and TRBJ2-7, with no clear D. The germline CDR1 and CDR2 sequences are MNHEY and SMNVEV (reference sequence). The CDR3 sequence is 17 residues long. Written as DNA, the CDR3 is TGTGCCAACAGTTTACAGATGCCTTCAGGTCGCTCCTACGAGCAGTACTTC. Amino acids: CANSLQMPSGRSYEQYF.

Many counts were recorded for this clone. This chain uses TRBV4-1 with TRBJ1-2; 9 bases are shared with TRBD1. Germline V gene data show CDR1 as MGHRA and CDR2 as YSYEKL. V gave up 3 bases and J gave up 4 bases; unmatched junction bases: 6. This CDR3 is 15 amino acids long. The CDR3 is CASSHPGTGRYGYTF. The CDR3 DNA reads TGCGCCAGCAGCCACCCCGGGACAGGGCGCTATGGCTACACCTTC.

The chain recombines TRBV12-3 or TRBV12-4 with TRBJ1-2; D uncertain. V dropped 6 bases and J dropped 4 bases, with 9 bases sitting between them. The CDR3 runs 12 residues. CDR3 sequence reads: CASSPSIYGYTF. In DNA form, the CDR3 reads TGTGCCAGCAGCCCTAGCATCTATGGCTACACCTTC.

J is TRBJ2-7 and V is TRBV6-5; D ambiguous. Germline V gene data show CDR1 as MNHEY and CDR2 as SVGAGI. The length of the CDR3 is 15 residues. Trimming removed 4 bases at V and 0 bases at J, with 13 bases between. CDR3 sequence reads: CASSSRTSSSYEQYF. The CDR3, as DNA: TGTGCCAGCAGTTCACGGACCTCTAGCTCCTACGAGCAGTACTTC.